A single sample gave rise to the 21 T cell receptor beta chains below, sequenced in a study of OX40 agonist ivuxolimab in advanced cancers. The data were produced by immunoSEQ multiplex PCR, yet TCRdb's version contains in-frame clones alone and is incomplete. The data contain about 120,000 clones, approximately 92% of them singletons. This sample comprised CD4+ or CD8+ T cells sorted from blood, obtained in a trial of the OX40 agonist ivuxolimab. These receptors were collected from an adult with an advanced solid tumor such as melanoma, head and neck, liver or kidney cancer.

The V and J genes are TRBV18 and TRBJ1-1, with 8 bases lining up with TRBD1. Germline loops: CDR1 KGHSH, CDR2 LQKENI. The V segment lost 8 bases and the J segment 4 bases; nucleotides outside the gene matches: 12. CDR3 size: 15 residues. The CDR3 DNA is TGTGCCAGCGCCCAGACAGGGGTCGGTAGCACTGAAGCTTTCTTT. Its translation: CASAQTGVGSTEAFF.

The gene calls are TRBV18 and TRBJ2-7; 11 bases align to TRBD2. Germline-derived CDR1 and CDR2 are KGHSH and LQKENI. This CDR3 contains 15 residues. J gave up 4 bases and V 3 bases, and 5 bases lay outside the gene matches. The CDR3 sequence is CASSPPGLADYEQYF. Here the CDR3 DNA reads TGTGCCAGCTCACCTCCGGGACTAGCGGATTACGAGCAGTACTTC.

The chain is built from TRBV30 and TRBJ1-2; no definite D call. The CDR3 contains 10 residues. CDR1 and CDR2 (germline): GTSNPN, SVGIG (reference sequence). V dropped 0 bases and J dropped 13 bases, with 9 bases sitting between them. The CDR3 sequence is CAWSVVDSTF. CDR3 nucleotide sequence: TGTGCCTGGAGTGTAGTGGACTCCACCTTC. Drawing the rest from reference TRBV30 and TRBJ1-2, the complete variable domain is SQTIHQWPATLVQPVGSPLSLECTVEGTSNPNLYWYRQAAGRGLQLLFYSVGIGQISSEVPQNLSASRPQDRQFILSSKKLLLSDSGFYLCAWSVVDSTFGSGTRLTVV.

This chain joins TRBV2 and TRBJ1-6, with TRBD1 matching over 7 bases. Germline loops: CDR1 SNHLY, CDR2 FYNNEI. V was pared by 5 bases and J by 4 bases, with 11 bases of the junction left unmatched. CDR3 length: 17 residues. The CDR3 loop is CASSLIRQGTYNSPLHF. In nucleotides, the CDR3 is TGTGCCAGCAGTCTAATACGACAGGGCACTTATAATTCACCCCTCCACTTT.

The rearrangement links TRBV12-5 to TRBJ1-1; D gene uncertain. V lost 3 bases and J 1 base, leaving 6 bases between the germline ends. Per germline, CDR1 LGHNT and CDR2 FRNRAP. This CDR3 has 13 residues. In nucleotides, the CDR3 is TGTGCTAGTGGTTTCGGAGGGAACACTGAAGCTTTCTTT. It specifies CASGFGGNTEAFF.

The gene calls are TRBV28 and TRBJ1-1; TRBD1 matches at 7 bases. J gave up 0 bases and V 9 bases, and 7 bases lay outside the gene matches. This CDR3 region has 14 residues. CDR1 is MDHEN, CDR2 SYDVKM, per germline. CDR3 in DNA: TGTGCCAGTGGAGGGGGCGCGGTGAACACTGAAGCTTTCTTT. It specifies CASGGGAVNTEAFF.

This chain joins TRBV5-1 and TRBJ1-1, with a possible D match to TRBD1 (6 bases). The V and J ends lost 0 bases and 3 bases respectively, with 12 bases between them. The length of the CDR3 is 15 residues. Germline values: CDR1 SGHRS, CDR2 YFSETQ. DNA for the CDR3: TGCGCCAGCAGCTTGGGCACAGGGTGGGACACTGAAGCTTTCTTT. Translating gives CASSLGTGWDTEAFF.

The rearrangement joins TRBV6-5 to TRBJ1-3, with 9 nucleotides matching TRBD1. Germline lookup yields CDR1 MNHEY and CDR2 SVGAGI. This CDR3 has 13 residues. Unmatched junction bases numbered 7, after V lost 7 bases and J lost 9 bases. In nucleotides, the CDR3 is TGTGCCAGCACCGGACAGGGGCCGAGCACCATATATTTT. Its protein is CASTGQGPSTIYF.

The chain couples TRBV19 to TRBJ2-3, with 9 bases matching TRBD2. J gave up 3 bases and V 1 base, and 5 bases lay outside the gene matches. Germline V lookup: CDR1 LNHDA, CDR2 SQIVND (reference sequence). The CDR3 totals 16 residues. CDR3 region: CASSIGRGGATDTQYF. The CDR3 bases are TGTGCCAGTAGTATAGGACGCGGGGGGGCTACAGATACGCAGTATTTT.

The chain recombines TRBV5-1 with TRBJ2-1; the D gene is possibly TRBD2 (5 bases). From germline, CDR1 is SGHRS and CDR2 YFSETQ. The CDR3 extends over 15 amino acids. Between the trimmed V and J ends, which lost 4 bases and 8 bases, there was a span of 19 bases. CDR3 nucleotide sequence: TGCGCCAGCAGCACCGGGGTTCAAGCCGTCGATGAGCAGTTCTTC. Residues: CASSTGVQAVDEQFF.

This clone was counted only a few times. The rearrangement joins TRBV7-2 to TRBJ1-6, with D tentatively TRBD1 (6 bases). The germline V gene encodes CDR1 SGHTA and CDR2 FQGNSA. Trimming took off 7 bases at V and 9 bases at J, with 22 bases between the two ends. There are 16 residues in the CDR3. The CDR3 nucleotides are TGTGCCAGCACCTTTCTTGGGGGCCTGGACTCTTCACCCCTCCACTTT. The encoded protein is CASTFLGGLDSSPLHF.

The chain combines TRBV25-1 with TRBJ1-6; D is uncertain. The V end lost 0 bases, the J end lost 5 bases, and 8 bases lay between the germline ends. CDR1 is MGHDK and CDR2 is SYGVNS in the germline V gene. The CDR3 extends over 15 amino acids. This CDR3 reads CASSEYDRHNSPLHF. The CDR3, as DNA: TGTGCCAGCAGTGAATATGACCGACATAATTCACCCCTCCACTTT.

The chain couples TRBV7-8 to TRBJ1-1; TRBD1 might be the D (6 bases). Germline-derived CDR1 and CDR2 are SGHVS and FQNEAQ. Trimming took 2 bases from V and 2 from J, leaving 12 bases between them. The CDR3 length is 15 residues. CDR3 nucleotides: TGTGCCAGCAGCTTACAGTCAGGGGCTAACACTGAAGCTTTCTTT. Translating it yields CASSLQSGANTEAFF.

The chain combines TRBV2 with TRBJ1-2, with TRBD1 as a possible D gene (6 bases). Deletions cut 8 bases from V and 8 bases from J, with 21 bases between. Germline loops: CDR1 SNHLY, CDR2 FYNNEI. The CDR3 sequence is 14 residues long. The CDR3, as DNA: TGTGCCAGCGTCGTTGTTGGGGGCCTAGAAGGCTACACCTTC. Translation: CASVVVGGLEGYTF.

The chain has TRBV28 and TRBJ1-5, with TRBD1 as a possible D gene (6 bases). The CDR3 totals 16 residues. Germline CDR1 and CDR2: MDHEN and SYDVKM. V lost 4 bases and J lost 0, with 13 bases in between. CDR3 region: CASSSRTVFSNQPQHF. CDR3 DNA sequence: TGTGCCAGCAGTTCCCGGACAGTTTTTAGCAATCAGCCCCAGCATTTT.

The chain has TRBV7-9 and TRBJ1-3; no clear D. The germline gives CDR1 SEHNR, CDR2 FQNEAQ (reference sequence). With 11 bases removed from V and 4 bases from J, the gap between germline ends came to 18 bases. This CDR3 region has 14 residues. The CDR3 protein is CAYHWFSSGNTIYF. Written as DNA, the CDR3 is TGTGCCTACCATTGGTTTTCCTCGGGAAACACCATATATTTT. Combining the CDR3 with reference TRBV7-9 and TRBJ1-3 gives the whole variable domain DTGVSQNPRHKITKRGQNVTFRCDPISEHNRLYWYRQTLGQGPEFLTYFQNEAQLEKSRLLSDRFSAERPKGSFSTLEIQRTEQGDSAMYLCAYHWFSSGNTIYFGEGSWLTVV.

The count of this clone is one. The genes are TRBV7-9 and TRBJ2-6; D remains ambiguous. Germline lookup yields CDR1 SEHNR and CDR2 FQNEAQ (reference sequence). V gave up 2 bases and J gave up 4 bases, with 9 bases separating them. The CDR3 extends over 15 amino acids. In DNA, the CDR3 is TGTGCCAGCAGCTTAATGGCAGTGGGGGCCAACGTCCTGACTTTC. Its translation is CASSLMAVGANVLTF.

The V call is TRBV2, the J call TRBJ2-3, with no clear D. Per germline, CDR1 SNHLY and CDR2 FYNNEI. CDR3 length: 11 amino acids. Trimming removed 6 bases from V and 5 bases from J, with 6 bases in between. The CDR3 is CASSSGDTQYF. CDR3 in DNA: TGTGCCAGCAGCTCGGGAGATACGCAGTATTTT.

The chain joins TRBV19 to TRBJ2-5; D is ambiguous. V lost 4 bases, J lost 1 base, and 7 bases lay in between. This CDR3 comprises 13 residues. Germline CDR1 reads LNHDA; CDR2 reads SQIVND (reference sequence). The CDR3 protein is CASSRKTQETQYF. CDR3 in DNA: TGTGCCAGTAGTAGAAAGACCCAAGAGACCCAGTACTTC.

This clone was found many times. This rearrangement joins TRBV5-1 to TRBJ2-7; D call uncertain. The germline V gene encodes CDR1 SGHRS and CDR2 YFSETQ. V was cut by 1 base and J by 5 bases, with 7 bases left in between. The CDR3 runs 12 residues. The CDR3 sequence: CASSLSGNEQYF. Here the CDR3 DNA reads TGCGCCAGCAGCTTGTCTGGTAACGAGCAGTACTTC.

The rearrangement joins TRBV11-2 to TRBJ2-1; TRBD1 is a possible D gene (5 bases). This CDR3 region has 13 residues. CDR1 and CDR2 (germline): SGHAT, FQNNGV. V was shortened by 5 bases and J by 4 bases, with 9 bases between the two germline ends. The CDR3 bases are TGTGCCAGCAGCAGAGACAGATACAATGAGCAGTTCTTC. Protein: CASSRDRYNEQFF.